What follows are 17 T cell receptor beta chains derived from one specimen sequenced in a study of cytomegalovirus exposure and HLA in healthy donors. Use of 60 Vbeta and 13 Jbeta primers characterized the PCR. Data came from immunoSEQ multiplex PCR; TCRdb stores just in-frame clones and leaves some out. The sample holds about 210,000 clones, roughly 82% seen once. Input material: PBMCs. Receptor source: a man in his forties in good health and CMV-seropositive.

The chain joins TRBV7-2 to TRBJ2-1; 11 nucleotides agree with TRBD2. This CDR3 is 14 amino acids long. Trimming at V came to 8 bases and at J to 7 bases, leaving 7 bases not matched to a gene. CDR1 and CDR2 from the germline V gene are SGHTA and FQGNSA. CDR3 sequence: CASARLAGRNEQFF. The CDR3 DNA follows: TGTGCCAGCGCCCGACTAGCGGGAAGGAATGAGCAGTTCTTC.

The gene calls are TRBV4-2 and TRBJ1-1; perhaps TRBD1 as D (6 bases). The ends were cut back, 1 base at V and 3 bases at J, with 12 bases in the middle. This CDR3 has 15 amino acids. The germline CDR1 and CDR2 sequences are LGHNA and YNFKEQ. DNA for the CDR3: TGTGCCAGCAGCCAAGCCCACAGGGACGACACTGAAGCTTTCTTT. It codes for CASSQAHRDDTEAFF.

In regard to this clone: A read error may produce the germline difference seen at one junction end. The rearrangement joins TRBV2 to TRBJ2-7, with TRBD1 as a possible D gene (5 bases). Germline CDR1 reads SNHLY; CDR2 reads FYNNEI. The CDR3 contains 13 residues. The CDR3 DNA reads TGTGCCAGCAGTGCGGACACCTCCTACGAGCAGTGCTTC. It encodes CASSADTSYEQCF.

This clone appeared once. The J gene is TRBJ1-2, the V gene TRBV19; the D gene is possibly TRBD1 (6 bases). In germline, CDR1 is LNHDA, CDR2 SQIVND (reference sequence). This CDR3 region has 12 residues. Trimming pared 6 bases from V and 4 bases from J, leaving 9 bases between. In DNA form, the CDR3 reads TGTGCCAGTAGCCGGACAGCCTATGGCTACACCTTC. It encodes CASSRTAYGYTF.

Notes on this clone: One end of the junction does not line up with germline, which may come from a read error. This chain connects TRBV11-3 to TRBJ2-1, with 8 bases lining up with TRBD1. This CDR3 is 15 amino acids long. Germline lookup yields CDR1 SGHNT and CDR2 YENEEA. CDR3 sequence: CACRAAGTGHNEQFF. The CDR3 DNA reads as TGTGCCTGCAGGGCGGCCGGGACAGGTCACAATGAGCAGTTCTTC.

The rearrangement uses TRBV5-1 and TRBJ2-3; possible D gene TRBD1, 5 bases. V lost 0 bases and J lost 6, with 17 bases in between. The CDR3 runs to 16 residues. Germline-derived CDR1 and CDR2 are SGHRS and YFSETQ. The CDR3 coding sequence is TGCGCCAGCAGCTTGGCCAGGGTGGGAAACTCGGATACGCAGTATTTT. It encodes CASSLARVGNSDTQYF.

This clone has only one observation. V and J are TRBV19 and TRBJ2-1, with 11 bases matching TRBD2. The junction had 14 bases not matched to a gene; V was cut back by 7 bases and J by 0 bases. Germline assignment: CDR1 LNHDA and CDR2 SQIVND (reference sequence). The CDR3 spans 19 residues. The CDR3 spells CASTTGGLAVTSSYNEQFF. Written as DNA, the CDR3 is TGTGCCAGTACTACAGGGGGACTAGCGGTCACAAGCTCCTACAATGAGCAGTTCTTC.

The CDR3 here is CAWSALAGSEQYV. CDR3 bases: TGTGCCTGGAGTGCACTAGCGGGATCCGAGCAGTACGTC. The V gene is TRBV30, the J gene TRBJ2-7, with TRBD2 identical over 10 bases. CDR3 length: 13 amino acids. Germline CDR1 is GTSNPN and CDR2 is SVGIG (reference sequence). The trim removed 1 base at V and 6 bases at J, leaving 3 bases unmatched.

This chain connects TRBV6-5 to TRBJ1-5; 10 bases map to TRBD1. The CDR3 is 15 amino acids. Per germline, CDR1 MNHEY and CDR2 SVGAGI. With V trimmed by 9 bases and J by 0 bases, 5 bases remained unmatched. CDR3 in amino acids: CASGDRGYSNQPQHF. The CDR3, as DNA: TGTGCCAGTGGGGACAGGGGCTATAGCAATCAGCCCCAGCATTTT.

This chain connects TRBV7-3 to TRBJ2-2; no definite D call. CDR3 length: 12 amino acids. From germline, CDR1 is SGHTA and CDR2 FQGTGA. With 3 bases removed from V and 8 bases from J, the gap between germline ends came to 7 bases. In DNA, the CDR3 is TGTGCCAGCAGCTTGGGCATGGGGGAGCTGTTTTTT. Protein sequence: CASSLGMGELFF.

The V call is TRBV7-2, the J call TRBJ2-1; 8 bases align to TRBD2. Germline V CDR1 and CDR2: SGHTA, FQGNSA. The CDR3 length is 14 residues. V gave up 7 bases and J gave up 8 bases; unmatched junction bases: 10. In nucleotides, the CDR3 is TGTGCCAGCACCCAGATAGCGGGATCGTATGAGCAGTTCTTC. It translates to CASTQIAGSYEQFF.

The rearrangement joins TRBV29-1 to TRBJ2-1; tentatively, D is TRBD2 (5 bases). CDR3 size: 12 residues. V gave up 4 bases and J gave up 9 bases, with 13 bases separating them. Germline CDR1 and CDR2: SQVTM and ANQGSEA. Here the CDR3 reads CSVAGSAGEQFF. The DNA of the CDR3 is TGCAGCGTTGCTGGTTCGGCGGGTGAGCAGTTCTTC.

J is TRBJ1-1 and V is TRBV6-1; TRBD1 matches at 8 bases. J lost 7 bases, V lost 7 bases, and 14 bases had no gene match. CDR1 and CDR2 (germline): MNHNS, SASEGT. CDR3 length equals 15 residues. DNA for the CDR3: TGTGCCAGCAAAGGGGACAGGCTCCCCAGTGGTGAAGCTTTCTTT. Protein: CASKGDRLPSGEAFF.

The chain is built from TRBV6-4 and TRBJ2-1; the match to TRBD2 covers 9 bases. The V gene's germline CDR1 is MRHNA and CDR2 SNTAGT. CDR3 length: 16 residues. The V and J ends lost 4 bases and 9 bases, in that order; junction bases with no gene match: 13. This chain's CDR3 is CASSAVRAGGLGEQFF. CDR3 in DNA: TGTGCCAGCAGTGCCGTGAGAGCGGGAGGCCTCGGTGAGCAGTTCTTC.

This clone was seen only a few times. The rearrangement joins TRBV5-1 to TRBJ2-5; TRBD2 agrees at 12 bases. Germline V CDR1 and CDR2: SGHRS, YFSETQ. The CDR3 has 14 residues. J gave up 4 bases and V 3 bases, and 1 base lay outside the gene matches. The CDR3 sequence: CASSWTSGAETQYF. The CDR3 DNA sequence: TGCGCCAGCAGCTGGACTAGCGGGGCAGAGACCCAGTACTTC.

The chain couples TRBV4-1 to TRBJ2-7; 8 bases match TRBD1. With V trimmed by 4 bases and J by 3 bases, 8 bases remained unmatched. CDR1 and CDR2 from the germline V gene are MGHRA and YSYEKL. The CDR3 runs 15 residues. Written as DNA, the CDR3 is TGCGCCAGCAGCCCGTCGTCCAGGGGGCTCTACGAGCAGTACTTC. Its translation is CASSPSSRGLYEQYF.

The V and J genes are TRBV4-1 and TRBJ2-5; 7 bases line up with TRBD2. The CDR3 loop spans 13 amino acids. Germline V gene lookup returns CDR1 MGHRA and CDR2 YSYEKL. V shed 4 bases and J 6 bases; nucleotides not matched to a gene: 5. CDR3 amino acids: CASSPGGGQTQYF. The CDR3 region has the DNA TGCGCCAGCAGCCCTGGCGGGGGACAGACCCAGTACTTC.